This TCR beta chain derives from a study of T cell responses to AZD1222 COVID-19 vaccine. As for the study in general: Doses given second, at about 4 or about 12 weeks, were pooled.

With respect to this clone: Its target is not known.

Study-wide findings and caveats: Without day 14 samples, only post-peak T cell repertoires were studied. Only 5 or 6 AZD1222 recipients tested seropositive at baseline.

The repertoire was sequenced with immunoSEQ multiplex PCR; TCRdb's copy has only in-frame clones and lacks some. Seen here are under 200,000 clones, 85% to 95% observed once, and the top ten hold around 0.66%. The CDR3 consists of 15 residues. V shed 1 base and J shed 0 bases, with 7 bases lying between them. CDR1 and CDR2 (germline): SSHAT, FNYEAQ (reference sequence). The sample was peripheral blood, taken on day 0 of AZD1222 vaccination. J is TRBJ1-3 and V is TRBV7-7; no clear D. This clonotype originated in an adult in good health. CDR3 in amino acids: CASSLGTSSGNTIYF. The CDR3 DNA reads as TGTGCCAGCAGCTTAGGGACTAGCTCTGGAAACACCATATATTTT.